The 20 T cell receptor beta chains below all came from one sample that was sequenced in a study of beta chain features in type 1 diabetes. Points from the study as a whole: Moderate yet significant TCRB CDR3 shortening was seen in Type 1 diabetes patients in all four CD4+ subsets.

The authors reverse transcribed all of the isolated RNA, so sequencing captured expressed TCRB transcripts. Generated by immunoSEQ multiplex PCR, the TCRdb table keeps only in-frame clones and is missing some. This table has about 640,000 clones, 9.5% to 15% appearing once. Antigens of these TCRs are unknown. The sequenced material came from naive CD4+ T cells from blood. The source is a man aged 25-40 years with type 1 diabetes.

In its sample, this clone was seen a few times. The chain carries TRBV7-2 and TRBJ2-3; maybe TRBD2 (6 bases). Germline CDR1 and CDR2: SGHTA and FQGNSA. CDR3 length equals 16 residues. V was trimmed by 0 bases and J by 4 bases, leaving 14 bases between them. The CDR3 is CASSLASAGFADTQYF. DNA of the CDR3: TGTGCCAGCAGCTTAGCGAGCGCGGGGTTCGCAGATACGCAGTATTTT. Based on the CDR3 plus reference TRBV7-2 and TRBJ2-3, the full variable domain is GAGVSQSPSNKVTEKGKDVELRCDPISGHTALYWYRQSLGQGLEFLIYFQGNSAPDKSGLPSDRFSAERTGGSVSTLTIQRTQQEDSAVYLCASSLASAGFADTQYFGPGTRLTVL.

This clone came up a few times. This chain joins TRBV11-2 and TRBJ2-3, with TRBD2 identical over 12 bases. This CDR3 is 17 amino acids long. The ends lost 2 bases at V and 2 bases at J; junction bases unmatched: 5. Germline loops: CDR1 SGHAT, CDR2 FQNNGV. The CDR3 reads CASSLRLAGAHTDTQYF. The CDR3 coding sequence is TGTGCCAGCAGCTTAAGACTAGCGGGGGCGCACACAGATACGCAGTATTTT.

V gene TRBV13 combines with J gene TRBJ2-3, with TRBD2 identical over 9 bases. Germline V lookup: CDR1 PRHDT, CDR2 FYEKMQ (reference sequence). The length of the CDR3 is 20 residues. The junction had 14 bases not matched to a gene; V was cut back by 1 base and J by 0 bases. The chain's CDR3 is CASSLAASGVPQLSTDTQYF. The CDR3 DNA sequence: TGTGCCAGCAGCTTAGCGGCTAGCGGGGTACCTCAACTTAGCACAGATACGCAGTATTTT.

This chain uses TRBV18 with TRBJ1-5; no clear D. The CDR3 loop spans 15 amino acids. Trimming pared 2 bases from V and 1 base from J, leaving 9 bases between. Germline CDR1 KGHSH, CDR2 LQKENI. DNA of the CDR3: TGTGCCAGCTCACCAGGTTGGGAAAGCAATCAGCCCCAGCATTTT. Encoded protein: CASSPGWESNQPQHF.

This sequence joins TRBV15 and TRBJ2-5, with 8 bases aligning to TRBD2. The CDR3 consists of 17 residues. Germline loops: CDR1 LNHNV, CDR2 YYDKDF (reference sequence). With V trimmed by 4 bases and J by 5 bases, 15 bases remained unmatched. CDR3 coding DNA: TGTGCCACCAGCATTCCCCGGGGGGGATTTGCCGTGGAGACCCAGTACTTC. This codes for CATSIPRGGFAVETQYF.

The V and J genes are TRBV30 and TRBJ1-2, with D unclear. Germline CDR1 and CDR2: GTSNPN and SVGIG (reference sequence). The CDR3 contains 13 residues. Trimming took off 2 bases at V and 2 bases at J, with 9 bases between the two ends. The DNA for the CDR3 is TGTGCCTGGAGTTATCCTGTAAACTATGGCTACACCTTC. This encodes CAWSYPVNYGYTF.

This clone was detected only a few times. This rearrangement joins TRBV5-1 to TRBJ1-2; D not certain. This CDR3 contains 15 residues. V shed 0 bases and J shed 0 bases, with 9 bases lying between them. Germline V gene lookup returns CDR1 SGHRS and CDR2 YFSETQ. In nucleotides, the CDR3 is TGCGCCAGCAGCTTGGTCGGGCAGGCTAACTATGGCTACACCTTC. Protein sequence: CASSLVGQANYGYTF.

This clone has just a few counts. The chain couples TRBV5-6 to TRBJ1-5; D is possibly TRBD1 (5 bases). V was clipped by 0 bases and J by 7 bases, with 17 bases between them. This CDR3 contains 16 residues. The germline V gene has CDR1 SGHDT and CDR2 YYEEEE. DNA of the CDR3: TGTGCCAGCAGCTTGGGCGGGGTGGGGACCCCACAGCCCCAGCATTTT. This codes for CASSLGGVGTPQPQHF.

This clone was seen a handful of times. V gene TRBV14 combines with J gene TRBJ2-3, with no clear D. This CDR3 has 16 residues. Trimming shortened V by 2 bases and J by 0 bases, and 12 bases separated the two germline ends. Germline loops: CDR1 SGHDN, CDR2 FVKESK. CDR3 sequence reads: CASSQLSGASTDTQYF. The CDR3 bases are TGTGCCAGCAGCCAACTATCTGGAGCTAGCACAGATACGCAGTATTTT.

A few counts support this clone. This chain connects TRBV7-8 to TRBJ1-4; 8 nucleotides match TRBD1. Trimming removed 5 bases from V and 10 bases from J; junction bases left unmatched: 15. The CDR3 has 16 amino acids. Germline V gene lookup returns CDR1 SGHVS and CDR2 FQNEAQ. In DNA form, the CDR3 reads TGTGCCAGCAGCCCCAGCCGGGACAGGACGTTGGGAAAACTGTTTTTT. Amino acid sequence: CASSPSRDRTLGKLFF.

In regard to this clone: The junction and the germline gene differ at one end; a read error may be behind it. The chain uses TRBV10-3 and TRBJ2-3; 9 positions agree with TRBD1. The CDR3 is made up of 16 amino acids. The germline CDR1 and CDR2 sequences are ENHRY and SYGVKD. CDR3 DNA: TGTGCCAGCAGTTACCGGACAGGGGAGAGCACAGATACGCAGTATTTT. It codes for CASSYRTGESTDTQYF.

This clone was observed a handful of times. V is TRBV5-1 and J is TRBJ1-6, with D perhaps TRBD1 (5 bases). Trimming left V 0 bases short and J 7 bases short, with 11 bases between. CDR3 length equals 15 residues. Germline-derived CDR1 and CDR2 are SGHRS and YFSETQ. CDR3 sequence: CASSLVTEQNSPLHF. CDR3 coding DNA: TGCGCCAGCAGCTTGGTGACAGAGCAAAATTCACCCCTCCACTTT.

This clone was seen only once. The V and J genes are TRBV11-2 and TRBJ1-6; TRBD1 might be the D (6 bases). V lost 2 bases to trimming and J lost 9 bases, with 14 bases between them. Per germline, CDR1 SGHAT and CDR2 FQNNGV. The CDR3 length is 15 residues. CDR3 in amino acids: CASSLSRGLGSPLHF. CDR3 nucleotides: TGTGCCAGCAGCTTATCCAGGGGCTTGGGTTCACCCCTCCACTTT.

This clone was seen only a few times. The V and J genes are TRBV7-9 and TRBJ2-4; possible D gene TRBD1, 5 bases. Germline V CDR1 and CDR2: SEHNR, FQNEAQ (reference sequence). V dropped 0 bases and J dropped 6 bases, with 12 bases sitting between them. The CDR3 extends over 15 amino acids. The CDR3 nucleotides are TGTGCCAGCAGCTTAGCGCAAGGGGTCGGAAACATTCAGTACTTC. It translates to CASSLAQGVGNIQYF.

This clone has only a few counts. The chain carries TRBV10-3 and TRBJ2-7; possibly TRBD2 for D (5 bases). Per germline, CDR1 ENHRY and CDR2 SYGVKD. Trimming shortened V by 10 bases and J by 5 bases, and 21 bases separated the two germline ends. This CDR3 is 14 amino acids long. Here the CDR3 reads CATRLDGGGDEQYF. In DNA form, the CDR3 reads TGTGCCACACGTTTGGACGGTGGAGGCGACGAGCAGTACTTC.

This clone came up a few times. The gene calls are TRBV28 and TRBJ1-6, with D perhaps matching TRBD1 (6 bases). The ends were cut back, 8 bases at V and 5 bases at J, with 16 bases in the middle. The germline V gene has CDR1 MDHEN and CDR2 SYDVKM. The CDR3 has 15 amino acids. CDR3 residues: CASGVHGGDNSPLHF. Here the CDR3 DNA reads TGTGCCAGCGGAGTTCACGGGGGCGATAATTCACCCCTCCACTTT.

This clone was detected a few times. This chain links TRBV9 with TRBJ2-6; weak D call: TRBD1 (5 bases). Germline V gives CDR1 SGDLS, CDR2 YYNGEE. V was trimmed by 2 bases and J by 2 bases, leaving 17 bases between them. This CDR3 is 18 amino acids long. CDR3 amino acids: CASSVYPQGVAGANVLTF. DNA for the CDR3: TGTGCCAGCAGCGTTTATCCTCAAGGGGTGGCTGGGGCCAACGTCCTGACTTTC.

This clone was detected only a few times. V and J are TRBV2 and TRBJ1-6; D remains unclear. V gave up 2 bases and J gave up 3 bases, with 8 bases separating them. The germline gives CDR1 SNHLY, CDR2 FYNNEI. This CDR3 is 15 amino acids long. The CDR3 DNA follows: TGTGCCAGCAGTGAACGGGAGGGCTATAATTCACCCCTCCACTTT. It encodes CASSEREGYNSPLHF.

V usage is TRBV7-2 and J usage is TRBJ1-4, with a possible D match to TRBD1 (6 bases). The length of the CDR3 is 14 residues. V was cut by 5 bases and J by 8 bases, with 15 bases left in between. The germline V gene has CDR1 SGHTA and CDR2 FQGNSA. In nucleotides, the CDR3 is TGTGCCAGCAGCCCCCGGAGGGGGGGAGAAAAACTGTTTTTT. Residues: CASSPRRGGEKLFF. Supplemented by reference TRBV7-2 and TRBJ1-4, the full variable domain reads GAGVSQSPSNKVTEKGKDVELRCDPISGHTALYWYRQSLGQGLEFLIYFQGNSAPDKSGLPSDRFSAERTGGSVSTLTIQRTQQEDSAVYLCASSPRRGGEKLFFGSGTQLSVL.

This clone was observed a handful of times. The V gene is TRBV6-5, the J gene TRBJ2-3, with D hard to call. The germline V gene encodes CDR1 MNHEY and CDR2 SVGAGI. V gave up 5 bases and J gave up 0 bases, with 12 bases separating them. The CDR3 is 15 amino acids. CDR3 DNA: TGTGCCAGCAGTGGGCAGAGAACTAGCACAGATACGCAGTATTTT. Protein: CASSGQRTSTDTQYF.